This T cell receptor beta chain was recorded in a study of shared clonotypes between healthy human individuals (dated by TCRdb to about 2020). For the wider study: A couple of women and three men aged 18 to 49 years were included in the cohort. Each donor's leukapheresis produced roughly between roughly 0.9 and 9 billion PBMCs. To increase sequencing depth and limit assay-specific biases, TCR repertoire library preparation and sequencing were carried out by different laboratories using diverse techniques. The study deeply sequenced blood TCR repertoires of several healthy adults to estimate repertoire size and the extent of clonotype sharing between individuals. General study outcomes and caveats: Sampling was limited to blood, and TCR repertoires in tissue likely differ from TCR repertoires in blood. Based on pairwise subsampling, the degree of clonotype sharing among donors was expected to be affected by sequencing depth. Because the study included a small number of donors, the genetic and exposure-history diversity represented was limited.

As concerns this clone: The target of this receptor is not known. One base away lies a much larger clone, so this may be a sequencing read error. Other nucleotide sequences in the sample specify the same CDR3.

The donors were healthy, HIV-negative adults with no recently reported acute infections or vaccinations. All donors were Caucasian adults living in Nashville, Tennessee, USA. For unsorted samples, 84 million or so PBMCs were counted, and genomic DNA was extracted using the QIAamp DNA Blood Mini kit. Blood was collected by leukapheresis, and PBMCs were isolated by Ficoll-Histopaque density gradient centrifugation and then cryopreserved in liquid nitrogen vapor phase. Using the deep immunoSEQ assay, TCR CDR3 regions were amplified from genomic DNA by multiplex PCR. For each cell subset, the extracted genomic DNA was distributed evenly across all wells of several immunoSEQ 96-well plates, and each plate served as one replicate. For unsorted PBMC, around 290 ng of genomic DNA, equivalent to about 30,000 T cell genomes, went into each replicate PCR. Ten immunoSEQ deep assay plates were used to sequence the unsorted PBMC genomic DNA. Purified libraries were measured with a Qubit 3.0 fluorometer, size-checked on a Bioanalyzer 2100, and measured again with the KAPA Library Quantification kit. Each immunoSEQ 96-well plate was sequenced on its own single-read 150-cycle Illumina NextSeq 550 flow cell. Under the source paper's analysis protocol: Because the immunoSEQ output held only junctional sequences and lacked quality scores, the filtering could not match the filtering applied to full-length reads. Sequences were annotated with PyIR, a Python wrapper for IgBLAST v1.9, using IMGT germline references to assign V/J genes and CDR3. Reads were removed for weak V/J assignments (E-value above 1e-6), missing CDR3, stop codons, out-of-frame junctions, or ambiguous translated residues. A V3J clonotype was defined by an identical inferred V gene, J gene, and CDR3 amino acid sequence. Percentage overlap between repertoires was calculated by dividing the number of shared unique clonotypes by the size of the smaller repertoire. RTK rarefaction, the Chao1 estimator, and Recon v2.1 estimates of unobserved clonotypes were used to assess repertoire richness. In its TCRdb copy, this immuneACCESS table keeps in-frame sequences only and misses some clones. Where compared with another copy, unresolved V genes explain less than half of these, and the others have no known cause. V and J calls and clone size are as listed in that table; D and trimming were resolved from the DNA. The sample data list fewer than 650,000 clones, and around 81% of these were observed just once. About 11% of the sample goes to the ten largest clones.

CDR1 and CDR2, looked up from the germline V gene, are SGHRS and YFSETQ. The CDR3 sequence holds 14 residues, the cysteine and phenylalanine included. Only the CDR3 DNA is retained, 42 bases long and in frame from the first base. V is pared back by 0 bases and J by 1 base, with 4 bases lying between the germline termini. Rearrangement joined TRBV5-1 to TRBJ2-2; the D segment cannot be called with confidence. This receptor was obtained from a woman aged 40 to 50 in good health. Some clones in this sample may be carry-over from other donors' samples. The sequenced sample was PBMCs. The nucleotide sequence is given as TGCGCCAGCAGCTTGGGAGGGAACACCGGGGAGCTGTTTTTT. Its translation reads: CASSLGGNTGELFF.